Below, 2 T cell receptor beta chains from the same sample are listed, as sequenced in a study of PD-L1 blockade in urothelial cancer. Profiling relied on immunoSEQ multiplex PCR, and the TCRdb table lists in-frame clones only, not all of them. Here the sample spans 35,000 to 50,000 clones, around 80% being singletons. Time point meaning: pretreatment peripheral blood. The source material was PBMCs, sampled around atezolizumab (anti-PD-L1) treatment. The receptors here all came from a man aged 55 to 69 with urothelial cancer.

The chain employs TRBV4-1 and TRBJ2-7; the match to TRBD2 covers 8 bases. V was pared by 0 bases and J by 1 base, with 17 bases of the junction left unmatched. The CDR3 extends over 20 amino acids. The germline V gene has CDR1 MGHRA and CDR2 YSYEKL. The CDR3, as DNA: TGCGCCAGCAGCCAAGACGGGCTCGGGGGGGGCGGGCGGCTTTCCTACGAGCAGTACTTC. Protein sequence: CASSQDGLGGGGRLSYEQYF.

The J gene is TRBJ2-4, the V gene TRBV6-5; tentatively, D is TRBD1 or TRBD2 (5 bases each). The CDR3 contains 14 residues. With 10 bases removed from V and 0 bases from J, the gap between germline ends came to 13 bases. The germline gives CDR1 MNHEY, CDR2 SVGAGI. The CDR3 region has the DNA TGTGCCACCAGGGCCGCGGGAGCCAAAAACATTCAGTACTTC. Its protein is CATRAAGAKNIQYF.